This T cell receptor beta chain was recorded in a study of blood T cell repertoires in COVID-19. Study background: The United States, Italy and Spain were the sources of the acute and convalescent COVID-19 samples. From T cells, B-cell-depleted T cells, or PBMCs came the material, which was cDNA or gDNA.

The CDR3 is made up of 13 amino acids. Trimming pared 6 bases from V and 3 bases from J, leaving 12 bases between. The germline gives CDR1 SNHLY, CDR2 FYNNEI. Per the original methods: For nucleated cells, counts were estimated from reference gene primer amplification. Assay used: immunoSEQ multiplex PCR; TCRdb lists only in-frame clones, some missing. For V, J and clone size, that table is used; D and trimming come from the DNA. This table has about 36,000 clones, about three quarters appearing once. The V call is TRBV2, the J call TRBJ2-7; no definite D call. The specimen was peripheral blood. The origin of this receptor is a man aged 55 to 70 with active COVID-19. The CDR3 loop is CASSVLELYEQYF. CDR3 DNA sequence: TGTGCCAGCAGCGTCCTTGAGCTCTACGAGCAGTACTTC.